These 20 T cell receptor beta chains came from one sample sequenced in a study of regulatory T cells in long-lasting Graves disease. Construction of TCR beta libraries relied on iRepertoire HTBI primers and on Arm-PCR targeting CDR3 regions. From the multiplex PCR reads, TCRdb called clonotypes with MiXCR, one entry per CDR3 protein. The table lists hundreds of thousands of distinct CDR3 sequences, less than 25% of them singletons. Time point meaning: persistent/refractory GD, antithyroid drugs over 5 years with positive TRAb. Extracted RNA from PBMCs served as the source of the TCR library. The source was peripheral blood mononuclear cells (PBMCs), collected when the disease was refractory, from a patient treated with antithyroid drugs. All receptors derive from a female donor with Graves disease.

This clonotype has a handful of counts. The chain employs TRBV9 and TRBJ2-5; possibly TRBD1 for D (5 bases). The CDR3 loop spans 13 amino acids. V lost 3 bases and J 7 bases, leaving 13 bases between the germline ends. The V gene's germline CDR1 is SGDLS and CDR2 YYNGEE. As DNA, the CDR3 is TGTGCCAGCAGCGCCATGGGGCTCGGGACCCAGTACTTC. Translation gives CASSAMGLGTQYF.

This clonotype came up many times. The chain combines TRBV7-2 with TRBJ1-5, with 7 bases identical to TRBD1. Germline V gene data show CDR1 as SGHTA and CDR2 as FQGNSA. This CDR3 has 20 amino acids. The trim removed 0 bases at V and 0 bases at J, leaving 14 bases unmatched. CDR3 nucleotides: TGTGCCAGCAGCTTAGCGGTGGGCCAGGGGGGACTCGATAGCAATCAGCCCCAGCATTTT. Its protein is CASSLAVGQGGLDSNQPQHF.

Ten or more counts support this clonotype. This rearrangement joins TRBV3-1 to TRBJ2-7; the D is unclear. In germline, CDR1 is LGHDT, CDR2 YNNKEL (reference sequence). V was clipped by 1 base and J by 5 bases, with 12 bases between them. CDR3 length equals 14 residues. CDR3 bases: TGTGCCAGCAGCCAAGTCAGGCAATCCGACGAGCAGTACTTC. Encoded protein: CASSQVRQSDEQYF.

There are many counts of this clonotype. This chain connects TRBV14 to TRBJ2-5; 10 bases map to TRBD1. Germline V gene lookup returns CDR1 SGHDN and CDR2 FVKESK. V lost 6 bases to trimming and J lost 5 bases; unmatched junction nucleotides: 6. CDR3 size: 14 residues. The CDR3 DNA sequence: TGTGCCAGCAGTCCGGGACAGGGGTTGGAGACCCAGTACTTC. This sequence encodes CASSPGQGLETQYF.

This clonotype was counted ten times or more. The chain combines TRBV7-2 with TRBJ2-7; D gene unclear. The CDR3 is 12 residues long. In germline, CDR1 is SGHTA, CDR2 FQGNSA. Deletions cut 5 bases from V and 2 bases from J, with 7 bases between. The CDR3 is CASSPMAYEQYF. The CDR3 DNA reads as TGTGCCAGCAGCCCTATGGCCTACGAGCAGTACTTC.

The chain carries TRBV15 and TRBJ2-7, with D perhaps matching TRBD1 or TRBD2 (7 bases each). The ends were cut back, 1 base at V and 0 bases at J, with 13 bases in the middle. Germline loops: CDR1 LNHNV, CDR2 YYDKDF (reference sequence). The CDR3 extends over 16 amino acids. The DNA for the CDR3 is TGTGCCACCAGCAGAGGAGGGGGCGGGGGCTCCTACGAGCAGTACTTC. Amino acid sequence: CATSRGGGGGSYEQYF.

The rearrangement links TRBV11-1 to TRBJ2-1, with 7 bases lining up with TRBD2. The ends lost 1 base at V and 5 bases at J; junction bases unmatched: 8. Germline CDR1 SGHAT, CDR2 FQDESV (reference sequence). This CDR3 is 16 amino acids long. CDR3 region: CASSLVPASGNNEQFF. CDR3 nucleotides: TGTGCCAGCAGCTTAGTGCCAGCTAGCGGTAACAATGAGCAGTTCTTC.

In DNA, the CDR3 is TGCAGCGTTGGCGGGAGCGGAGAGACCCAGTACTTC. Translated: CSVGGSGETQYF. The chain employs TRBV29-1 and TRBJ2-5, with TRBD2 matching 7 bases. V trimming: 4 bases; J trimming: 4 bases; junction bases outside the gene matches: 3. The CDR3 runs 12 residues. The germline gives CDR1 SQVTM, CDR2 ANQGSEA. The variable domain in full, completed from reference TRBV29-1 and TRBJ2-5, reads SAVISQKPSRDICQRGTSLTIQCQVDSQVTMMFWYRQQPGQSLTLIATANQGSEATYESGFVIDKFPISRPNLTFSTLTVSNMSPEDSSIYLCSVGGSGETQYFGPGTRLLVL.

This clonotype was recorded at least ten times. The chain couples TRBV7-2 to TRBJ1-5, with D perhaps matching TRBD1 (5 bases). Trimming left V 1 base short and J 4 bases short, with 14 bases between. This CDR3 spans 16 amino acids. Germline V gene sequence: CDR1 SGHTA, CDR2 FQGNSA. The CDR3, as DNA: TGTGCCAGCAGCTTAGGGGCGCGGGCAGGGAATCAGCCCCAGCATTTT. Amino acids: CASSLGARAGNQPQHF.

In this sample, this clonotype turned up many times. This chain's CDR3 is CASSWGRNTEAFF. The CDR3 DNA is TGTGCCAGCAGCTGGGGACGGAACACTGAAGCTTTCTTT. The rearrangement uses TRBV11-2 and TRBJ1-1; D may be TRBD1 (5 bases). The V and J ends lost 4 bases and 1 base respectively, with 7 bases between them. Per the germline V gene, CDR1 is SGHAT and CDR2 is FQNNGV. This CDR3 is 13 amino acids long.

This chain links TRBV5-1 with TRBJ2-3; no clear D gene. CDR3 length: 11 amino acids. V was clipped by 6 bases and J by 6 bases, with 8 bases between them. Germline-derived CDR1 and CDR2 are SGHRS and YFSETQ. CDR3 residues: CASTSADTQYF. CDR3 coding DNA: TGCGCCAGCACCTCTGCGGATACGCAGTATTTT.

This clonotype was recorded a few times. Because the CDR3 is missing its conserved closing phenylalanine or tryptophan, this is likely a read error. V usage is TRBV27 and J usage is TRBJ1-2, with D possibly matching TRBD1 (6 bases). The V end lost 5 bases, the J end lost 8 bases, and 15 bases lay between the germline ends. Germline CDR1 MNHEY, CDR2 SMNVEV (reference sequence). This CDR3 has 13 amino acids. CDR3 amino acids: CASSPRGLAGYTS. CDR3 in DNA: TGTGCCAGCAGTCCACGGGGGCTCGCGGGCTACACCTCC.

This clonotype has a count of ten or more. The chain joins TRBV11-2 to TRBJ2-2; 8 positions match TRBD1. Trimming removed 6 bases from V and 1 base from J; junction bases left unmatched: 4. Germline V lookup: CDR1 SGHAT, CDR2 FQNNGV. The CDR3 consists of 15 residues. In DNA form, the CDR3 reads TGTGCCAGCAGTTTGGACAGGGTGAACACCGGGGAGCTGTTTTTT. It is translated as CASSLDRVNTGELFF.

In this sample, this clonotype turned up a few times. Written as DNA, the CDR3 is TGTGCCACCAGTTCCCAACACCACGGGTTGGTCACCGGGGAGCTGTTTTTT. Its protein is CATSSQHHGLVTGELFF. This chain connects TRBV24-1 to TRBJ2-2; D is ambiguous. The germline V and J ends were trimmed by 6 bases and 4 bases, with 20 bases remaining between them. The germline gives CDR1 KGHDR, CDR2 SFDVKD. This CDR3 has 17 residues.

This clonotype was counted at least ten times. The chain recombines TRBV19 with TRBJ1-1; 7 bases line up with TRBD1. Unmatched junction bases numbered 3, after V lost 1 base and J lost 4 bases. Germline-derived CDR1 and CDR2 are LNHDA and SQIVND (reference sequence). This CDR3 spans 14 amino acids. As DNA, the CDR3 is TGTGCCAGTAGTATAGTTTCAGGGGGCACTGAAGCTTTCTTT. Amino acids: CASSIVSGGTEAFF.

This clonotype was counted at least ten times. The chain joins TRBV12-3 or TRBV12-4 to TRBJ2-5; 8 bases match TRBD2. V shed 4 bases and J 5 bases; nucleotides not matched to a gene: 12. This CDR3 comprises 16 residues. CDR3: CASSYQAGATGETQYF. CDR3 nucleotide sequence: TGTGCCAGCAGTTACCAAGCGGGAGCAACGGGGGAGACCCAGTACTTC.

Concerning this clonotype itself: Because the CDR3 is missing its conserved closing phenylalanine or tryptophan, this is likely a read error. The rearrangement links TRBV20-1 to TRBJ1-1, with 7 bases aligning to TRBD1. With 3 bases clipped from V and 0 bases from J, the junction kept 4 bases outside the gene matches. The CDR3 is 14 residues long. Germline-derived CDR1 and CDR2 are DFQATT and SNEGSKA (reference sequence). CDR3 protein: CSARVGQLNTEAFS. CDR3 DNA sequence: TGCAGTGCTAGGGTGGGACAGCTGAACACTGAAGCTTTCTCT.

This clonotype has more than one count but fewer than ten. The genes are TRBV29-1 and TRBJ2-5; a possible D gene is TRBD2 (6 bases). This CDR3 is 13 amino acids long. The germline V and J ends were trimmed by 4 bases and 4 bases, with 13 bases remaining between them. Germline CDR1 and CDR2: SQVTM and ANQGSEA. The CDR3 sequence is CSVVKGRGETQYF. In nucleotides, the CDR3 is TGCAGCGTTGTTAAGGGGCGGGGAGAGACCCAGTACTTC.

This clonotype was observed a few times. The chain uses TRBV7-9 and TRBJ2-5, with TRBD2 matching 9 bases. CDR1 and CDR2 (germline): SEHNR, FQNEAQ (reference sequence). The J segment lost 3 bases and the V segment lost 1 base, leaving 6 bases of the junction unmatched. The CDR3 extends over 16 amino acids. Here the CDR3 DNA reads TGTGCCAGCAGCTTAGTTAGCGGGAGAAGGGAAGAGACCCAGTACTTC. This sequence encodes CASSLVSGRREETQYF.

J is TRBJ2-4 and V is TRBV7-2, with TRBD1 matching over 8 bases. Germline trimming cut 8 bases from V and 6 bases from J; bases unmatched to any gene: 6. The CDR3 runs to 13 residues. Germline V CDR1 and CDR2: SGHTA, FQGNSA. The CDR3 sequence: CASGGTGGNIQYF. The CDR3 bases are TGTGCCAGCGGTGGGACAGGAGGAAACATTCAGTACTTC.